The T cell receptor (beta chain) described here comes from a study of cytomegalovirus exposure and HLA in healthy donors. Amplification used 60 Vbeta primers and 13 Jbeta primers. The method was immunoSEQ multiplex PCR; TCRdb's version includes in-frame clones alone and lacks a portion of them. The sample includes 100,000 to 150,000 clones, around 80% seen only once; the top ten take around 1.5%. The germline V gene has CDR1 SGHDT and CDR2 YYEEEE. The CDR3 covers 14 residues. V was cut by 4 bases and J by 2 bases, with 12 bases left in between. The rearrangement joins TRBV5-6 to TRBJ1-2; possibly TRBD1 for D (6 bases). Sequencing was carried out using PBMCs. The sequence was obtained from a woman younger than 30 in good health and CMV-seronegative. CDR3 sequence (DNA): TGTGCCAGCAGCACCGGGACAAAGAACTATGGCTACACCTTC. Residues: CASSTGTKNYGYTF.